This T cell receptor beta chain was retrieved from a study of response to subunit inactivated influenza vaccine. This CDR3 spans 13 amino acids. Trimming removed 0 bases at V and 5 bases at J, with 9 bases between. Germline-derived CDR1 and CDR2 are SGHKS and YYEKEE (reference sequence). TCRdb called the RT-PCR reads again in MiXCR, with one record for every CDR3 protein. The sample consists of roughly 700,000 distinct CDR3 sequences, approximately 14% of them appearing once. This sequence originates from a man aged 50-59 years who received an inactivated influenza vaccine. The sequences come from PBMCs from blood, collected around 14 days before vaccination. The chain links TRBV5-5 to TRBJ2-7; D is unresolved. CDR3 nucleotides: TGTGCCAGCAGCTTGGTTGGGATCAACGAGCAGTACTTC. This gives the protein CASSLVGINEQYF.